This T cell receptor beta chain was retrieved from a study of neurological immune-mediated disorders. Between the trimmed V and J ends, which lost 0 bases and 2 bases, there was a span of 18 bases. There are 18 residues in the CDR3. The V gene's germline CDR1 is LGHNA and CDR2 YNFKEQ. With 10-nucleotide random UMIs included, cDNA was synthesized by 5'RACE. One entry per CDR3 protein, called by TCRdb with MiXCR from the 5' RACE reads. The sample holds more than 30,000 distinct CDR3 sequences, 13% seen once. Time point specified: technical triplicate 2. Each sorted-subset library came from fewer than 1.3 million CD4+ or CD8+ T cells. Notes on the study in general: Levels of TCR clonal expansion peaked in HTLV-1-associated myelopathy and reached their lowest in multiple sclerosis, under those of healthy controls.

This clonotype was found many times. The antigen remains undetermined. Source material: CD4+ T cells from blood. The TCR was taken from a female donor with HTLV-1-associated myelopathy (HAM/TSP). The gene calls are TRBV4-2 and TRBJ2-3; a weak D match, TRBD2 (6 bases). The CDR3 reads CASSQEPFRGTYTDTQYF. The DNA of the CDR3 is TGTGCCAGCAGCCAAGAACCTTTTCGGGGGACCTACACAGATACGCAGTATTTT.